This record covers a single T cell receptor beta chain. This sample is part of a study of cytomegalovirus exposure and HLA in healthy donors. CDR1 and CDR2 (germline): MDHEN, SYDVKM. V lost 4 bases, J lost 3 bases, and 4 bases stayed unmatched. The CDR3 length is 14 residues. The protocol was immunoSEQ multiplex PCR, while the TCRdb copy is restricted to in-frame clones and leaves out a portion. The table has 180,000 or so clones, more than 65% seen once; the top ten hold 13%. Sample: PBMCs. The sequence derives from a woman aged 25 to 39 in good health and CMV-seropositive. V is TRBV28 and J is TRBJ1-2, with 8 bases fitting TRBD1. The DNA for the CDR3 is TGTGCCAGCAGTTCACCGACAGGGGACTATGGCTACACCTTC. Residues: CASSSPTGDYGYTF.